These 26 T cell receptor beta chains originate from one sample sequenced in a study of cytomegalovirus exposure and HLA in healthy donors (dated by TCRdb to 2015 to 2018). The library was built by means of the immunoSEQ multiplex PCR assay. The multiplex PCR relied on a mix of 60 forward primers for TCR Vbeta segments and 13 reverse primers for TCR Jbeta segments. TCRdb holds this immuneACCESS table with in-frame rearrangements only. Some clones are missing; in checked studies, unresolved V genes explain under half, and the rest has no known cause. The sample table records about 140,000 clones; 60% to 80% of these occur just once. Roughly 0.87% of the sample belongs to the ten largest clones. The sample was PBMCs. The receptors shown here come from a man between 18 and 35 years old in good health and CMV-seronegative.

The chain links TRBV5-1 to TRBJ2-7; D is uncertain. The CDR3 loop spans 12 amino acids. Trimming took off 0 bases at V and 6 bases at J, with 7 bases between the two ends. CDR1 is SGHRS and CDR2 is YFSETQ in the germline V gene. CDR3 nucleotides: TGCGCCAGCAGCTTGGGAGGAGCCGAGCAGTACTTC. It encodes CASSLGGAEQYF.

The chain combines TRBV7-9 with TRBJ1-2, with a weak D call TRBD1 (5 bases). Germline V CDR1 and CDR2: SEHNR, FQNEAQ (reference sequence). The CDR3 is 14 amino acids. V was trimmed by 1 base and J by 8 bases, leaving 14 bases between them. The CDR3 protein is CASSLGGLQEGYTF. The CDR3 DNA reads as TGTGCCAGCAGCTTAGGGGGACTACAGGAGGGCTACACCTTC.

The chain is built from TRBV10-3 and TRBJ2-7; D remains unclear. CDR3 length: 12 residues. The germline gives CDR1 ENHRY, CDR2 SYGVKD. Trimming left V 2 bases short and J 4 bases short, with 6 bases between. This chain's CDR3 is CAISEPTYEQYF. CDR3 in DNA: TGTGCCATCAGTGAGCCAACTTACGAGCAGTACTTC.

The chain combines TRBV2 with TRBJ2-7, with unresolved D. Trimming cost V 4 bases and J 5 bases, with 15 bases left between them. CDR1 and CDR2 from the germline V gene are SNHLY and FYNNEI. The CDR3 covers 14 residues. CDR3 loop: CASSVSHAGNEQYF. As DNA, the CDR3 is TGTGCCAGCAGTGTTAGTCACGCAGGTAACGAGCAGTACTTC. Supplemented by reference TRBV2 and TRBJ2-7, the full variable domain reads EPEVTQTPSHQVTQMGQEVILRCVPISNHLYFYWYRQILGQKVEFLVSFYNNEISEKSEIFDDQFSVERPDGSNFTLKIRSTKLEDSAMYFCASSVSHAGNEQYFGPGTRLTVT.

Comment on this clone: An end of the junction differs from the germline gene, which may be a read error. This chain connects TRBV5-5 to TRBJ1-5, with no clear D. CDR3 size: 15 residues. Germline V CDR1 and CDR2: SGHKS, YYEKEE (reference sequence). In DNA form, the CDR3 reads TGTGCCAGCAGCTTGTCAGGCACCTACAATCGGCCCCAGCATTTT. This translates into CASSLSGTYNRPQHF. Variable domain in full (rest from reference TRBV5-5 and TRBJ1-5): DAGVTQSPTHLIKTRGQQVTLRCSPISGHKSVSWYQQVLGQGPQFIFQYYEKEERGRGNFPDRFSARQFPNYSSELNVNALLLGDSALYLCASSLSGTYNRPQHFGDGTRLSIL.

The chain combines TRBV7-9 with TRBJ2-7, with D possibly being TRBD2 (6 bases). The CDR3 has 12 amino acids. Germline lookup yields CDR1 SEHNR and CDR2 FQNEAQ (reference sequence). Between the trimmed V and J ends, which lost 1 base and 12 bases, there was a span of 13 bases. CDR3 in DNA: TGTGCCAGCAGCTTAGAGTCGCTAGCGCTGTACTTC. It is translated as CASSLESLALYF.

The chain employs TRBV10-3 and TRBJ1-2; TRBD1 matches at 8 bases. V trimming: 7 bases; J trimming: 5 bases; junction bases outside the gene matches: 3. This CDR3 region has 12 residues. CDR1 is ENHRY and CDR2 is SYGVKD in the germline V gene. The CDR3 reads CAITGGSYGYTF. DNA for the CDR3: TGTGCCATCACAGGGGGCAGTTATGGCTACACCTTC.

The chain joins TRBV2 to TRBJ1-6, with D tentatively TRBD1 (6 bases). V shed 5 bases and J shed 2 bases, with 7 bases lying between them. The CDR3 loop spans 14 amino acids. Looked up from germline, CDR1 is SNHLY and CDR2 is FYNNEI. CDR3 sequence reads: CASSTGTYNSPLHF. CDR3 coding DNA: TGTGCCAGCAGTACAGGGACCTATAATTCACCCCTCCACTTT.

The rearrangement links TRBV6-6 to TRBJ1-5; D possibly corresponds to TRBD1 (5 bases). The V end was cut by 6 bases, the J end by 3 bases, with 12 bases between. There are 14 residues in the CDR3. Per the germline V gene, CDR1 is MNHNY and CDR2 is SVGAGI (reference sequence). The DNA of the CDR3 is TGTGCCAGCAGCTCAGGGTGGGACAATCAGCCCCAGCATTTT. Translated: CASSSGWDNQPQHF.

Points on this clone: A read error is likely, as this CDR3 ends without the conserved phenylalanine or tryptophan. The chain is built from TRBV7-2 and TRBJ1-1; 9 bases match TRBD1. V gave up 7 bases and J gave up 7 bases; unmatched junction bases: 7. The CDR3 extends over 13 amino acids. Germline V gives CDR1 SGHTA, CDR2 FQGNSA. CDR3 in DNA: TGTGCCAGCAAACCGGGACAGGGCAATGAAGCTTTCTCT. Translation gives CASKPGQGNEAFS.

The rearrangement joins TRBV30 to TRBJ1-6; D possibly corresponds to TRBD1 (6 bases). V lost 8 bases to trimming and J lost 7 bases, with 24 bases between them. Germline values: CDR1 GTSNPN, CDR2 SVGIG (reference sequence). The CDR3 is 16 amino acids. The chain's CDR3 is CAGRGGGGSRNSPLHF. CDR3 coding DNA: TGTGCCGGGCGTGGAGGGGGGGGGTCTAGGAATTCACCCCTCCACTTT.

This sequence joins TRBV7-6 and TRBJ1-1, with D possibly matching TRBD1 (6 bases). Germline CDR1 and CDR2: SGHVS and FNYEAQ. The CDR3 has 15 amino acids. V lost 4 bases and J 4 bases, leaving 16 bases between the germline ends. CDR3 in amino acids: CASSSNQGLGTEAFF. Here the CDR3 DNA reads TGTGCCAGCAGCTCAAATCAGGGGTTGGGCACTGAAGCTTTCTTT.

The J gene is TRBJ2-5, the V gene TRBV18; perhaps TRBD1 as D (5 bases). CDR1 and CDR2 (germline): KGHSH, LQKENI. The CDR3 spans 13 residues. The V and J ends lost 3 bases and 5 bases respectively, with 10 bases between them. DNA for the CDR3: TGTGCCAGCTCACCGGCAGGGTTGGAGACCCAGTACTTC. Translation gives CASSPAGLETQYF.

In this sample, this clone turned up once. The chain uses TRBV5-1 and TRBJ2-7; 12 bases agree with TRBD1. This CDR3 has 14 amino acids. Germline trimming cut 4 bases from V and 6 bases from J; bases unmatched to any gene: 5. From germline, CDR1 is SGHRS and CDR2 YFSETQ. For the CDR3, the DNA is TGCGCCAGCAGCCCGGGGACAGGGGGCTCCGAGCAGTACTTC. It translates to CASSPGTGGSEQYF.

This clone was recorded only once. The chain uses TRBV27 and TRBJ1-2; 7 bases map to TRBD1. This CDR3 region has 14 residues. Germline V lookup: CDR1 MNHEY, CDR2 SMNVEV (reference sequence). Unmatched junction bases numbered 11, after V lost 5 bases and J lost 8 bases. The CDR3 loop reads CASSPTGLPGGYTF. Here the CDR3 DNA reads TGTGCCAGCAGTCCGACAGGGCTCCCGGGGGGCTACACCTTC.

The rearrangement uses TRBV9 and TRBJ1-2; 7 nucleotides match TRBD1. Looked up from germline, CDR1 is SGDLS and CDR2 is YYNGEE. V trimming: 3 bases; J trimming: 7 bases; junction bases outside the gene matches: 6. The CDR3 sequence is 13 residues long. The CDR3 DNA sequence: TGTGCCAGCAGCGAGGGTGAGGGGGCTGGCTACACCTTC. Its translation is CASSEGEGAGYTF.

The chain combines TRBV9 with TRBJ2-2; weak D call: TRBD2 (5 bases). The germline V gene encodes CDR1 SGDLS and CDR2 YYNGEE. The ends were cut back, 5 bases at V and 6 bases at J, with 11 bases in the middle. This CDR3 comprises 13 residues. CDR3 nucleotides: TGTGCCAGCAGTCTTACTAGTCCCGGGGAGCTGTTTTTT. The encoded protein is CASSLTSPGELFF.

V gene TRBV4-3 combines with J gene TRBJ2-7; no definite D call. Germline CDR1 and CDR2: LGHNA and YSLEER. V dropped 1 base and J dropped 2 bases, with 12 bases sitting between them. This CDR3 is built from 15 residues. As DNA, the CDR3 is TGCGCCAGCAGCCAAGTAATAGGAGAGACCTACGAGCAGTACTTC. Protein: CASSQVIGETYEQYF.

This clone occurred a few times. V and J are TRBV4-2 and TRBJ1-1, with 7 bases that match TRBD1. The trim removed 0 bases at V and 11 bases at J, leaving 6 bases unmatched. Germline CDR1 reads LGHNA; CDR2 reads YNFKEQ. CDR3 size: 13 residues. The CDR3 spells CASSQDRARGAFF. CDR3 nucleotides: TGTGCCAGCAGCCAAGACCGCGCCAGGGGGGCTTTCTTT.

V is TRBV7-6 and J is TRBJ1-1; maybe TRBD1 (5 bases). CDR3 length: 15 amino acids. Looked up from germline, CDR1 is SGHVS and CDR2 is FNYEAQ. CDR3 bases: TGTGACATTAGGGCTTTGGGGGGGGTGAACACTGAAGCTTTCTTT. Protein product: CDIRALGGVNTEAFF.

The J gene is TRBJ2-5, the V gene TRBV29-1; no firm D call. This CDR3 has 13 residues. Looked up from germline, CDR1 is SQVTM and CDR2 is ANQGSEA. The V gene lost 5 bases and the J gene lost 5 bases, with 15 bases spanning the gap. The CDR3 region is CSVNGPAGETQYF. CDR3 nucleotides: TGCAGCGTTAACGGCCCCGCCGGGGAGACCCAGTACTTC.

The rearrangement links TRBV5-1 to TRBJ2-7, with D possibly matching TRBD2 (6 bases). Germline V gene lookup returns CDR1 SGHRS and CDR2 YFSETQ. Trimming stripped 4 bases from V and 1 base from J, with 6 bases between. This CDR3 comprises 12 residues. The chain's CDR3 is CASSRESYEQYF. In nucleotides, the CDR3 is TGCGCCAGCAGCCGGGAGTCCTACGAGCAGTACTTC.

The DNA for the CDR3 is TGTGCCTGGACGCTAGGAATCACAGATACGCAGTATTTT. It encodes CAWTLGITDTQYF. V gene TRBV30 combines with J gene TRBJ2-3; no definite D call. CDR3 length: 13 residues. The germline V and J ends were trimmed by 4 bases and 2 bases, with 10 bases remaining between them. Germline V gives CDR1 GTSNPN, CDR2 SVGIG (reference sequence).

The chain is built from TRBV9 and TRBJ2-1; 7 bases are shared with TRBD1. V shed 0 bases, J shed 3 bases, and the junction held 3 bases outside the gene matches. This CDR3 contains 15 residues. Looked up from germline, CDR1 is SGDLS and CDR2 is YYNGEE. CDR3 in amino acids: CASSVEGAGYNEQFF. CDR3 bases: TGTGCCAGCAGCGTAGAGGGGGCCGGCTACAATGAGCAGTTCTTC.

V usage is TRBV9 and J usage is TRBJ2-1, with 9 bases aligning to TRBD2. CDR1 and CDR2 from the germline V gene are SGDLS and YYNGEE. The J segment lost 8 bases and the V segment lost 0 bases, leaving 15 bases of the junction unmatched. The CDR3 spans 18 residues. The CDR3 DNA sequence: TGTGCCAGCAGCGTAGCTCCCCGGATGAGCGGGGGGTCGGATGAGCAGTTCTTC. Its protein product is CASSVAPRMSGGSDEQFF.

V and J are TRBV7-2 and TRBJ1-2; D not certain. Between the trimmed V and J ends, which lost 1 base and 8 bases, there was a span of 14 bases. The CDR3 has 14 amino acids. Germline loops: CDR1 SGHTA, CDR2 FQGNSA. The CDR3 nucleotides read TGTGCCAGCAGCTTAGGCGGCAGCGCACGGGGCTACACCTTC. Protein: CASSLGGSARGYTF.